The entry that follows covers one T cell receptor (beta chain) sequence. In germline, CDR1 is MNHEY, CDR2 SMNVEV (reference sequence). This CDR3 spans 13 amino acids. V dropped 6 bases and J dropped 1 base, with 9 bases sitting between them. This record comes from a study of shared clonotypes between healthy human individuals. The repertoire was sequenced with immunoSEQ multiplex PCR; TCRdb's copy has only in-frame clones and lacks some. The sample holds some 900,000 clones, around 80% seen once. The material sequenced was memory CD4+ T cells sorted from blood. Noted subset: CD45RA-negative fraction. The receptor was derived from a man between 18 and 29 years old in good health. This rearrangement joins TRBV27 to TRBJ2-5, with D perhaps TRBD1 or TRBD2 (6 bases each). This CDR3 is CASSRGRQETQYF. CDR3 bases: TGTGCCAGCAGCCGGGGGCGCCAAGAGACCCAGTACTTC.